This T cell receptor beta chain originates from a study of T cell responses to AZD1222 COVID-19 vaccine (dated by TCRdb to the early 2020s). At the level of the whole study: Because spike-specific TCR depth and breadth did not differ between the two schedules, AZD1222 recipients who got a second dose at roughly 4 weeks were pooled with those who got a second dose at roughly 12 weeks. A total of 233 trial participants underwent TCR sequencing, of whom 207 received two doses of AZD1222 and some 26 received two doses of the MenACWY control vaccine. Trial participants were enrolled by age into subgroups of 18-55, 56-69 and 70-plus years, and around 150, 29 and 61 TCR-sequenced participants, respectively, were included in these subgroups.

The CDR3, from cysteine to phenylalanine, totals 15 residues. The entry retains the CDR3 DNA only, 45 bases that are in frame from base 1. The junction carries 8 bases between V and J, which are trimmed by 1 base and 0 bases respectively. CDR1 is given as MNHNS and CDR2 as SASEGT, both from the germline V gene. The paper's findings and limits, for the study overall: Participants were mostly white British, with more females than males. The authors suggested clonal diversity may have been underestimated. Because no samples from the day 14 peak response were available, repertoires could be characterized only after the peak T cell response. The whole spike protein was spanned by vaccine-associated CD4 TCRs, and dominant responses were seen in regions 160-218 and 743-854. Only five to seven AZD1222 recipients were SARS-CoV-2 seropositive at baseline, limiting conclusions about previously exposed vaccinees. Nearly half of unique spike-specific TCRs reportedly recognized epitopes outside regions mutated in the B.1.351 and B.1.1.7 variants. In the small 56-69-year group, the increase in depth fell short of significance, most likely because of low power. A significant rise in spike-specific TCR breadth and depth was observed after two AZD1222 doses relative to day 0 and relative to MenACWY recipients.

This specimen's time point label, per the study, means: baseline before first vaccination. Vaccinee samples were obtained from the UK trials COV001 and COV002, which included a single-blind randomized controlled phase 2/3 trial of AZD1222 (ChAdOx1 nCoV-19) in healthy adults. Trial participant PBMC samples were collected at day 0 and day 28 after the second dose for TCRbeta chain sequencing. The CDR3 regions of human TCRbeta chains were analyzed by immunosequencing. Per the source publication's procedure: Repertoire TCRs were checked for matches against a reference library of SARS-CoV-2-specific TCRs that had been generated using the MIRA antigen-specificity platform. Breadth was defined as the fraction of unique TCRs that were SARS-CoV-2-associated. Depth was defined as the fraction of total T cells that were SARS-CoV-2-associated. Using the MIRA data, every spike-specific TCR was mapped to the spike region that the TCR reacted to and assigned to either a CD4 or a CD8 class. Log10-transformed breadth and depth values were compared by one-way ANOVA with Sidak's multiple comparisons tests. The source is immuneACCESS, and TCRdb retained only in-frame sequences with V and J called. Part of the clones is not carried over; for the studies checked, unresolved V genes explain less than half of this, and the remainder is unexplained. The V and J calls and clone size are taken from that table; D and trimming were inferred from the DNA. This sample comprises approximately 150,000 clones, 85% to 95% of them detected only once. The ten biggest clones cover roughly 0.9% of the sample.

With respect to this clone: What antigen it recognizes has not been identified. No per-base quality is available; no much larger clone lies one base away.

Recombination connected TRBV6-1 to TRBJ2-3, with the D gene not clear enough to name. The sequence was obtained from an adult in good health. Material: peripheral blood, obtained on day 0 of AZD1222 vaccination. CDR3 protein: CASSEEVASTDTQYF. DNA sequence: TGTGCCAGCAGTGAAGAGGTTGCTAGCACAGATACGCAGTATTTT.